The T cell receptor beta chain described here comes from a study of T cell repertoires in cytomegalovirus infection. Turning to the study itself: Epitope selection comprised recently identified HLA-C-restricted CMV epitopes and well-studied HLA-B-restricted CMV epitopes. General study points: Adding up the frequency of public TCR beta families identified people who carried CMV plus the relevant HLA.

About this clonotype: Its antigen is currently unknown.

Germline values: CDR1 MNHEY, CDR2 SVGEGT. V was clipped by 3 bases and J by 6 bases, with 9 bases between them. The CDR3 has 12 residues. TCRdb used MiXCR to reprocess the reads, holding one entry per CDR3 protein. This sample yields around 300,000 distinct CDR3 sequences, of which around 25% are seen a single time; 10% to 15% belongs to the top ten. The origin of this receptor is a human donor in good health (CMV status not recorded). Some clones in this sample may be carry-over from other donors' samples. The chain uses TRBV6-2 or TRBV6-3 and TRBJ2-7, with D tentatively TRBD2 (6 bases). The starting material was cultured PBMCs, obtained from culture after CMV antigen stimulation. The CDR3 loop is CASSYTAGEQYV. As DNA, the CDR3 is TGTGCCAGCAGTTATACAGCGGGCGAGCAGTACGTC.